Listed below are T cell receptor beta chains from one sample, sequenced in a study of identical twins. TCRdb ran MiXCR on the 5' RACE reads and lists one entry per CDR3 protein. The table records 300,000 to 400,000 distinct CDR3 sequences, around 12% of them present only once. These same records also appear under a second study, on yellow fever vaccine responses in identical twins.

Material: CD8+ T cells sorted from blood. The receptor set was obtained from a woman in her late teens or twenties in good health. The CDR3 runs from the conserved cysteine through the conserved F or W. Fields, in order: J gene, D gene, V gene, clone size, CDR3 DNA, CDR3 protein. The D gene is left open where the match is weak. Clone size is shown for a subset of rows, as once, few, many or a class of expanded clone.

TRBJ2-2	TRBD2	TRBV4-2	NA	TGTGCCAGCAGCCCAGGACTAGCGGGGGGGGTGGACACCGGGGAGCTGTTTTTT	CASSPGLAGGVDTGELFF
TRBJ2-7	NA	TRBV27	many	TGTGCCAGCAGTTTGGGGATCTCCTACGAGCAGTACTTC	CASSLGISYEQYF
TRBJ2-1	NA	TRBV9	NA	TGTGCCAGCAGCCAAGGGCAGGGGTACTTCGAGAATGAGCAGTTCTTC	CASSQGQGYFENEQFF
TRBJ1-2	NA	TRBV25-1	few	TGTGCCAGCAGTGAAGGGGCGTACTATGGCTACACCTTC	CASSEGAYYGYTF
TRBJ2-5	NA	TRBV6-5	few	TGTGCCAGCAGTTACTCAGGGAATGGAGAGACCCAGTACTTC	CASSYSGNGETQYF
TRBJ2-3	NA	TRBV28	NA	TGTGCCAGCAGTTTAATGGACTCCAAAAGGGATACGCAGTATTTT	CASSLMDSKRDTQYF
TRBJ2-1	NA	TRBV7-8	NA	TGTGCCAGCAGCTTAGGTAGCAGGGCGGGTCGCTACAATGAGCAGTTCTTC	CASSLGSRAGRYNEQFF
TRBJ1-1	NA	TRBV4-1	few	TGCGCCAGCAGCCAACAGGGGATGGGGAACACTGAAGCTTTCTTT	CASSQQGMGNTEAFF
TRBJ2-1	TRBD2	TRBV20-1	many	TGCAGTGCTCCCATCGGGACTAATAAATACAATGAGCAGTTCTTC	CSAPIGTNKYNEQFF
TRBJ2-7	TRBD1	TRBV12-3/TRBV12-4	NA	TGTGCCAGCAGTTTAGGGACAGGGACATACTACGAGCAGTACTTC	CASSLGTGTYYEQYF
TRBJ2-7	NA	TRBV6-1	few	TGTGCCACCACCTTGGGACTGGCCTACGAGCAGTACTTC	CATTLGLAYEQYF
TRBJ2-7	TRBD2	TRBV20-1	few	TGCAGTGCTAGAGACCGAGGGACTAGCGGCTCCTACGAGCAGTACTTC	CSARDRGTSGSYEQYF
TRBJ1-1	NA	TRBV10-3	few	TGTGCCATCAGTGAGTCGACGGGGGGCGGAACTGAAGCTTTCTTT	CAISESTGGGTEAFF
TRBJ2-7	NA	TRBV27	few	TGTGCCAGCGCTCCGGGACGGATCTACGAGCAGTACTTC	CASAPGRIYEQYF
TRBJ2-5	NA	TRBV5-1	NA	TGCGCCAGCAGCTACAACCAAGAGACCCAGTACTTC	CASSYNQETQYF
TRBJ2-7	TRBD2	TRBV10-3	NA	TGTGCCATCAGTGAGACGGGGGGGAACCACGAGCAGTACTTC	CAISETGGNHEQYF
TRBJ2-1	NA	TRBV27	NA	TGTGCCAGCAGATTGGGGACAAACTACGATGAGCAGTTCTTC	CASRLGTNYDEQFF
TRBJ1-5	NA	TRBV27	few	TGTGCCAGCAGTGCCGCTGGGCCAGGTCAGCCCCAGCATTTT	CASSAAGPGQPQHF
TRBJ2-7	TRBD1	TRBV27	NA	TGTGCCAGCAGTTTCCGCCGACAGGGCCCCGACGAGCAGTACTTC	CASSFRRQGPDEQYF
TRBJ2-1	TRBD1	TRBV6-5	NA	TGTGCCAGCAGTTTATGGACAGGTTCGGGGAATGAGCAGTTCTTC	CASSLWTGSGNEQFF
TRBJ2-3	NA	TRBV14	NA	TGTGCCAGCAGCCCCTCCGTAAACGGATACACAGATACGCAGTATTTT	CASSPSVNGYTDTQYF
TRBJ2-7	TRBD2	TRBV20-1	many	TGCAGTGCTAGAGGAGGGAGTAGCGGGAGCCCCGAGCAGTACTTC	CSARGGSSGSPEQYF
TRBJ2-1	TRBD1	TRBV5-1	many	TGCGCCAGCAGCTTGGAAGGACAGGACGAAAAGCAGTTCTTC	CASSLEGQDEKQFF
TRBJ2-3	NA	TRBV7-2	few	TGTGCCAGCAGCTTATCATTCGATACGCAGTATTTT	CASSLSFDTQYF
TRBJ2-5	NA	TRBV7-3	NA	TGTGCCAGCAGCTTAACAGCCAGGCCAGAGACCCAGTACTTC	CASSLTARPETQYF
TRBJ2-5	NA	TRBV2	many	TGTGCCAGCAGTGAAACGGAGGGGATGAAGACCCAGTACTTC	CASSETEGMKTQYF
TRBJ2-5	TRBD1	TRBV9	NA	TGTGCCAGCAGCGTAGGAACAGGGGGCTCGGGAGAGACCCAGTACTTC	CASSVGTGGSGETQYF
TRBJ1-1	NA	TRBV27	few	TGTGCCAGCAGTTCCGGAGAGAACACCGAAGCTTTCTTT	CASSSGENTEAFF
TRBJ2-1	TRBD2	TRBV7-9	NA	TGTGCCAGCAGCAGGACTAGCGGGGGGCCAGATTACAATGAGCAGTTCTTC	CASSRTSGGPDYNEQFF
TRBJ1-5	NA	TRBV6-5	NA	TGTGCCAGCAGTTACTCGATGGCAGACAATCAGCCCCAGCATTTT	CASSYSMADNQPQHF
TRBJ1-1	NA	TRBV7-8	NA	TGTGCCAGCAGCTTAAATCAGAACACTGAAGCTTTCTTT	CASSLNQNTEAFF
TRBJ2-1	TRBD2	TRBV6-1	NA	TGTGCCAGCAGTGAACAGCCGGCGACTAGCGGCTACAATGAGCAGTTCTTC	CASSEQPATSGYNEQFF
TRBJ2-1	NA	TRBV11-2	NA	TGTGCCAGCAGCTTAGTGGCGTGGGATGAGCAGTTCTTC	CASSLVAWDEQFF
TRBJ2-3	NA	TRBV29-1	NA	TGCAGCGTTGGTTTTGTGGATACGCAGTATTTT	CSVGFVDTQYF
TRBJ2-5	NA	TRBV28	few	TGTGCCAGCAGTCCATCCCATTTGAAATGGGTTTCAGAGACCCAGTACTTC	CASSPSHLKWVSETQYF
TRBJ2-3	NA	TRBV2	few	TGTGCCAGCAGGGGGGGCCCAGATACGCAGTATTTT	CASRGGPDTQYF
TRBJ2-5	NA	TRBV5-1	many	TGCGCCAGCAGCTCGGGGAGTGGGACCCAGTACTTC	CASSSGSGTQYF
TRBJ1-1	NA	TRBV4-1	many	TGCGCCAGCAGCCAGCGCTTCGGCAGTGAAGCTTTCTTT	CASSQRFGSEAFF